This T cell receptor (beta chain) emerged from a study of response to subunit inactivated influenza vaccine. This clonotype was counted only a few times. The antigen remains undetermined. Germline V lookup: CDR1 MNHEY, CDR2 SVGEGT. The CDR3 runs to 14 residues. Trimming left V 7 bases short and J 4 bases short, with 13 bases between. Study conclusions and caveats: Only a handful of new T cells, the authors suggested, are recruited with each seasonal influenza vaccination.

MiXCR was run by TCRdb on the RT-PCR reads, yielding one entry per CDR3 protein. In the table there are about 480,000 distinct CDR3 sequences, approximately 24% of which are singletons. V is TRBV6-2 or TRBV6-3 and J is TRBJ2-2, with D possibly TRBD2 on 5 matching bases. Sequencing used CD4+ T cells sorted from PBMCs, obtained less than 6 days after vaccination. The origin of this receptor is a man aged 50-60 years who received an inactivated influenza vaccine. This chain's CDR3 is CASKRDGGTGELFF. In DNA form, the CDR3 reads TGTGCCAGCAAGAGGGATGGTGGCACCGGGGAGCTGTTTTTT.